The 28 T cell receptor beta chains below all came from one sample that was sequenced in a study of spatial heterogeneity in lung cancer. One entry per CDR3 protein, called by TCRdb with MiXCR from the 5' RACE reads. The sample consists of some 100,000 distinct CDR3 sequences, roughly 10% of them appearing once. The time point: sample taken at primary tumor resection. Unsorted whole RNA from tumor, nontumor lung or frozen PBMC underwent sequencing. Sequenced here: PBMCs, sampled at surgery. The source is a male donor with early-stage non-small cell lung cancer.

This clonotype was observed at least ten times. CDR3 protein: CASSGGRDTGELFF. CDR3 bases: TGTGCCAGCAGTGGCGGAAGGGACACCGGGGAGCTGTTTTTT. V and J are TRBV2 and TRBJ2-2; D not resolved. The V gene lost 4 bases and the J gene lost 3 bases, with 9 bases spanning the gap. CDR3 length: 14 amino acids. CDR1 and CDR2 (germline): SNHLY, FYNNEI.

This chain's CDR3 is CASSVVDRPYTGELFF. The CDR3 DNA reads as TGTGCCAGCAGCGTAGTGGACAGGCCCTACACCGGGGAGCTGTTTTTT. The V gene is TRBV9, the J gene TRBJ2-2; 7 positions match TRBD1. Losses at the gene ends were 0 bases for V and 3 bases for J; bases not matched to a gene: 5. Germline V lookup: CDR1 SGDLS, CDR2 YYNGEE. There are 16 residues in the CDR3.

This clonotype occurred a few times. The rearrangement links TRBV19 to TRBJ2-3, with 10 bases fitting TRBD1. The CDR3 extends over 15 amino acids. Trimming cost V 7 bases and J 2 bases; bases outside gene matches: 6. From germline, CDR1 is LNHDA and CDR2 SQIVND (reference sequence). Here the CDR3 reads CASNPGQGFTDTQYF. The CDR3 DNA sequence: TGTGCCAGTAACCCGGGACAGGGGTTCACAGATACGCAGTATTTT.

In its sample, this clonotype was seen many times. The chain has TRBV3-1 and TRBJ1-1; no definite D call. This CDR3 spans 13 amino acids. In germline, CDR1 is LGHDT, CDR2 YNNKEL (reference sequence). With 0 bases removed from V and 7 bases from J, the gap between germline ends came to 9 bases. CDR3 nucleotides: TGTGCCAGCAGCCAAGAAGGTAGAGGTGAAGCTTTCTTT. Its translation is CASSQEGRGEAFF.

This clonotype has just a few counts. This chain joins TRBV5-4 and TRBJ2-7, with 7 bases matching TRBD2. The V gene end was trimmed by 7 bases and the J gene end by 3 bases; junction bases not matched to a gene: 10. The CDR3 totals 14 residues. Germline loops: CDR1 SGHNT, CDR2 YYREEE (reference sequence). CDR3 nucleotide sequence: TGTGCCAGCGGCCCCGGCGGGAGTCTCTACGAGCAGTACTTC. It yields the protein CASGPGGSLYEQYF.

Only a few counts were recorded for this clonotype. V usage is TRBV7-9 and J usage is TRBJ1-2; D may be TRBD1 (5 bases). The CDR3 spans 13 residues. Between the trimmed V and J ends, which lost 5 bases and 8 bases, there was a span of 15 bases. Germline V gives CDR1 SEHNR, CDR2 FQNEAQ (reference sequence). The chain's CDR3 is CASSTTRQLGYTF. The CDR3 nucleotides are TGTGCCAGCAGCACGACGCGACAGCTAGGCTACACCTTC.

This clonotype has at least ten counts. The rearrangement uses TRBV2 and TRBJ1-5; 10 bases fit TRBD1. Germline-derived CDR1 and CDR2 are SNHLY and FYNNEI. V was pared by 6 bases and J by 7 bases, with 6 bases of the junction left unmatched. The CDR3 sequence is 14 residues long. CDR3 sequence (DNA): TGTGCCAGCAGCCTAGGACAGGGGGGACAGCCCCAGCATTTT. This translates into CASSLGQGGQPQHF.

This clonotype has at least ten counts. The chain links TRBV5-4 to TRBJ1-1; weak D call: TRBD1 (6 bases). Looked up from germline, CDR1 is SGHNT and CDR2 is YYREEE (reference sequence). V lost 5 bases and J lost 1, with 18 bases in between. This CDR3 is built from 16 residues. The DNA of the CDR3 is TGTGCCAGCAGACCGGGACAACCCTCTTGGAACACTGAAGCTTTCTTT. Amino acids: CASRPGQPSWNTEAFF. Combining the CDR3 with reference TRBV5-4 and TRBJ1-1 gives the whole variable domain ETGVTQSPTHLIKTRGQQVTLRCSSQSGHNTVSWYQQALGQGPQFIFQYYREEENGRGNFPPRFSGLQFPNYSSELNVNALELDDSALYLCASRPGQPSWNTEAFFGQGTRLTVV.

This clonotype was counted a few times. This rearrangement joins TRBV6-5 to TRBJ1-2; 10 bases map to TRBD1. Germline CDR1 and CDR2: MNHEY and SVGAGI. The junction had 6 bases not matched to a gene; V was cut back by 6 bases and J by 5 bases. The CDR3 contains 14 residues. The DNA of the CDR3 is TGTGCCAGCAGAGAACCGGGACAGGGGTATGGCTACACCTTC. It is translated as CASREPGQGYGYTF.

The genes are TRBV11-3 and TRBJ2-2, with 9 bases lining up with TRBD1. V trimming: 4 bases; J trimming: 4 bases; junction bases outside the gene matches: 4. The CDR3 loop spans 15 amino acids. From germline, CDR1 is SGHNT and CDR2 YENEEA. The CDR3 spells CASSYDRGGTGELFF. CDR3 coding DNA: TGTGCCAGCAGCTACGACAGGGGGGGCACCGGGGAGCTGTTTTTT. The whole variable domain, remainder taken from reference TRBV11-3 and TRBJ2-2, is EAGVVQSPRYKIIEKKQPVAFWCNPISGHNTLYWYLQNLGQGPELLIRYENEEAVDDSQLPKDRFSAERLKGVDSTLKIQPAELGDSAVYLCASSYDRGGTGELFFGEGSRLTVL.

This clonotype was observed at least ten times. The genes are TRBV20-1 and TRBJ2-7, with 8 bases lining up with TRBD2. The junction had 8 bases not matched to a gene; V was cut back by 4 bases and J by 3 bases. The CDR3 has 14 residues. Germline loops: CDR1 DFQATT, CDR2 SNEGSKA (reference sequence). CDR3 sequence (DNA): TGCAGTGCTACCCTCCCCCGGGGGGGCTACGAGCAGTACTTC. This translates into CSATLPRGGYEQYF.

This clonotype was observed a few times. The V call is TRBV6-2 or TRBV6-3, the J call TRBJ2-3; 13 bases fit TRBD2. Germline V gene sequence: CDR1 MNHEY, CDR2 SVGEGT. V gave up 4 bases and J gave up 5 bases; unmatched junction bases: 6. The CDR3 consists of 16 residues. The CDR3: CASSSLLAGGQDTQYF. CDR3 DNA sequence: TGTGCCAGCAGTTCCCTACTAGCGGGGGGGCAAGATACGCAGTATTTT.

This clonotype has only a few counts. The CDR3 loop is CASSSPGQGNYEQFF. The CDR3 coding sequence is TGTGCCAGCAGTTCTCCGGGACAGGGTAACTATGAGCAGTTCTTC. This chain connects TRBV28 to TRBJ2-1; 9 positions agree with TRBD1. The length of the CDR3 is 15 residues. CDR1 and CDR2 from the germline V gene are MDHEN and SYDVKM. The V and J ends lost 4 bases and 8 bases, in that order; junction bases with no gene match: 9.

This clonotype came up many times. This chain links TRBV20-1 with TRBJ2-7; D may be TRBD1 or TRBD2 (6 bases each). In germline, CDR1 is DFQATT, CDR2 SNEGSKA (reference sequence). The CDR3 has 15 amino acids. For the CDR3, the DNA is TGCAGCGTCGGGGGCCCGGGGCCAGGGGCCTACGAGCAGTACTTC. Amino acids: CSVGGPGPGAYEQYF.

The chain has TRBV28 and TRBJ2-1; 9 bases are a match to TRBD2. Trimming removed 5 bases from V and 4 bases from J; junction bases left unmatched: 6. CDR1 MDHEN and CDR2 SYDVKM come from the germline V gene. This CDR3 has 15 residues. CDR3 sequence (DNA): TGTGCCAGCAGTCCAGGGACTAGCAGATACAATGAGCAGTTCTTC. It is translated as CASSPGTSRYNEQFF.

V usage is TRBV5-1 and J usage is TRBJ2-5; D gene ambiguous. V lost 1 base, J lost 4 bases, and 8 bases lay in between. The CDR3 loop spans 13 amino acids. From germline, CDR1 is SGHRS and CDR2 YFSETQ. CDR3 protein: CASSLRDRETQYF. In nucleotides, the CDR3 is TGCGCCAGCAGCTTGAGGGATAGAGAGACCCAGTACTTC. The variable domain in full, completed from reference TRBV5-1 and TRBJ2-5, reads KAGVTQTPRYLIKTRGQQVTLSCSPISGHRSVSWYQQTPGQGLQFLFEYFSETQRNKGNFPGRFSGRQFSNSRSEMNVSTLELGDSALYLCASSLRDRETQYFGPGTRLLVL.

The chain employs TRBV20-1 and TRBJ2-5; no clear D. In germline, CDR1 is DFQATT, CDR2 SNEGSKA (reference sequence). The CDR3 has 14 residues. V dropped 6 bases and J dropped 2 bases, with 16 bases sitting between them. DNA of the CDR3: TGCAGTGCCCAGAGACCTATACCTCAAGAGACCCAGTACTTC. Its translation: CSAQRPIPQETQYF.

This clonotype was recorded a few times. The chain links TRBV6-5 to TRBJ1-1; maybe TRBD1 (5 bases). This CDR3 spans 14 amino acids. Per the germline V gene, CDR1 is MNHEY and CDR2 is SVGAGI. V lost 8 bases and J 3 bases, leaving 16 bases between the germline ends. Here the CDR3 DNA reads TGTGCCAGCGGGGAAGGGGTGGGGTACACTGAAGCTTTCTTT. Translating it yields CASGEGVGYTEAFF.

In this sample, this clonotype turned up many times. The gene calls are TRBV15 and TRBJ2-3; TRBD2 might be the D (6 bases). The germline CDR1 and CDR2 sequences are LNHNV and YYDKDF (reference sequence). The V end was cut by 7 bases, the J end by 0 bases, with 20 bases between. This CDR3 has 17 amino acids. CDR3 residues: CATNRGGAGTSTDTQYF. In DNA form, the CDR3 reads TGTGCCACCAACCGAGGAGGGGCAGGTACTAGCACAGATACGCAGTATTTT.

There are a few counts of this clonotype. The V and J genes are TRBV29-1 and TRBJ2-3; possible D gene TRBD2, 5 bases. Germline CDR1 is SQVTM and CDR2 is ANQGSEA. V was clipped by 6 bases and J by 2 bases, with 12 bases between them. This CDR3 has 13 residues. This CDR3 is CSVDPGYTDTQYF. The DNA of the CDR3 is TGCAGCGTCGACCCGGGATACACAGATACGCAGTATTTT.

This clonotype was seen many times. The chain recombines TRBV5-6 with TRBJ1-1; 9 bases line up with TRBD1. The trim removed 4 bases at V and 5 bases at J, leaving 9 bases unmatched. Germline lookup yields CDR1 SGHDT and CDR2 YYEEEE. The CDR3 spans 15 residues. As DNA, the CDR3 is TGTGCCAGCAGCGGATCCGGGACAGGGCGAACTGAAGCTTTCTTT. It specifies CASSGSGTGRTEAFF.

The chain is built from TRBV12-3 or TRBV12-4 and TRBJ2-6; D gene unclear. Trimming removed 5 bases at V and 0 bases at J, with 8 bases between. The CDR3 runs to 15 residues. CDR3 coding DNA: TGTGCCAGCAGTCTCTTTTCCTCTGGGGCCAACGTCCTGACTTTC. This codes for CASSLFSSGANVLTF.

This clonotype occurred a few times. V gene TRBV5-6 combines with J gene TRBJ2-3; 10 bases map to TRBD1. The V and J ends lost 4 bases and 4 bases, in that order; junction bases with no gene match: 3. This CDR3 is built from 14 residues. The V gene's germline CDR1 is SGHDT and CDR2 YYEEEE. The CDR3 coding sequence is TGTGCCAGCAGCCCAGGGACAGGGGCAGATACGCAGTATTTT. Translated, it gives CASSPGTGADTQYF.

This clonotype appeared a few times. CDR3 loop: CSVEGRGSGANVLTF. CDR3 sequence (DNA): TGCAGCGTTGAAGGCAGGGGATCTGGGGCCAACGTCCTGACTTTC. The chain recombines TRBV29-1 with TRBJ2-6; possible D gene TRBD1, 6 bases. The CDR3 is 15 amino acids. Trimming pared 1 base from V and 1 base from J, leaving 8 bases between. Germline CDR1 reads SQVTM; CDR2 reads ANQGSEA.

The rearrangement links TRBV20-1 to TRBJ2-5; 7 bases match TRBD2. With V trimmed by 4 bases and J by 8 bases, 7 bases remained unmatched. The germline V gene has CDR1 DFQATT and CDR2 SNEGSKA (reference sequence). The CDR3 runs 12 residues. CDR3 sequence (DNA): TGCAGTGCTACGACTAGCACTCAAACCCAGTACTTC. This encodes CSATTSTQTQYF.

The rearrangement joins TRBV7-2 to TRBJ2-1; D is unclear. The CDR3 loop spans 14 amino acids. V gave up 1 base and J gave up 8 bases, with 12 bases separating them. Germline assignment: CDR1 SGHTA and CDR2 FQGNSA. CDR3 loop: CASSLGMTVDEQFF. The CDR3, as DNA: TGTGCCAGCAGCTTAGGAATGACTGTCGATGAGCAGTTCTTC.

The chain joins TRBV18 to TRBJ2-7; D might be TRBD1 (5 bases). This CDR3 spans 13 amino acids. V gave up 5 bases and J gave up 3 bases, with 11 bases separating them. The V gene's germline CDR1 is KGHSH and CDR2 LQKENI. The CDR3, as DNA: TGTGCCAGCTCAGCTGGACACCGCTACGAGCAGTACTTC. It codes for CASSAGHRYEQYF.

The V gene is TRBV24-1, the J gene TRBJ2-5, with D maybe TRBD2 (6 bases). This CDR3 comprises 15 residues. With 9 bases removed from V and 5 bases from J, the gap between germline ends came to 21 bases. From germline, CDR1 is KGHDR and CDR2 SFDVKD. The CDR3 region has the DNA TGTGCCACCGGGGCGGCGGAGCCGGGGAGGGAGACCCAGTACTTC. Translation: CATGAAEPGRETQYF.